This paragraph covers one T cell receptor (beta chain) sequence. The source of the sample is a study of blood T cell repertoires in COVID-19. Libraries were prepared by immunoSEQ multiplex PCR; TCRdb keeps only in-frame clonotypes and omits some of them. This sample has some 220,000 clones, with nearly 85% found just once. The CDR3 loop spans 14 amino acids. Germline CDR1 is WNHNN and CDR2 is SYGVQD (reference sequence). Trimming pared 3 bases from V and 4 bases from J, leaving 10 bases between. The source is a human donor in a cohort sampled during active COVID-19. This sequence joins TRBV10-1 and TRBJ2-1; D uncertain. Sequenced material: peripheral blood. In DNA, the CDR3 is TGCGCCAGCAGTGACTATCGCTGGTACAATGAGCAGTTCTTC. Protein: CASSDYRWYNEQFF.